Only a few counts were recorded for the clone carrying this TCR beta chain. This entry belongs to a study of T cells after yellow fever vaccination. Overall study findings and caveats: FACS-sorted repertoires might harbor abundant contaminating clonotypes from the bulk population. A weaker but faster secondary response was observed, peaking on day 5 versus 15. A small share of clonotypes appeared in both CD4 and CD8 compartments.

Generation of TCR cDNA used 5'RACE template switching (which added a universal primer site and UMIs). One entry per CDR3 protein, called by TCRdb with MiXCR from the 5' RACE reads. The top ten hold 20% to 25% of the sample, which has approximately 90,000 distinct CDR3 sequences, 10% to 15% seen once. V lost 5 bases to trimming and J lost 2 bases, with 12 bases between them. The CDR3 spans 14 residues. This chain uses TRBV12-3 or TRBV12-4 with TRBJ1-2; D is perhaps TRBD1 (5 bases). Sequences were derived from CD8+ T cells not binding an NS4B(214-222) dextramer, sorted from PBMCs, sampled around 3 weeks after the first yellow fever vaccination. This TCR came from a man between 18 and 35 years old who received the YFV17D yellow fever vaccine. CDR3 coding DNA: TGTGCCAGCAGTGATCGGGACGGAAACTATGGCTACACCTTC. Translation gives CASSDRDGNYGYTF.